Following are 26 T cell receptor beta chains from one sample sequenced in a study of cytomegalovirus exposure and HLA in healthy donors. Both 60 Vbeta primers and 13 Jbeta primers went into the PCR. Sequencing used immunoSEQ multiplex PCR; TCRdb keeps in-frame clones, though not all of them. Of roughly 160,000 clones listed, 85% are singletons. Sequencing was performed on PBMCs. The receptors stem from a boy between 2 and 10 years old in good health and CMV-seronegative.

The chain combines TRBV5-6 with TRBJ1-2; 7 bases fit TRBD1. V was pared by 0 bases and J by 7 bases, with 6 bases of the junction left unmatched. Germline CDR1 SGHDT, CDR2 YYEEEE. CDR3 length: 14 residues. The CDR3 coding sequence is TGTGCCAGCAGCTTGGTCGACAGGGCGGGTGGCTACACCTTC. Its translation: CASSLVDRAGGYTF.

The chain employs TRBV7-9 and TRBJ1-3, with D tentatively TRBD1 (5 bases). The CDR3 extends over 14 amino acids. CDR1 is SEHNR, CDR2 FQNEAQ, per germline (reference sequence). Trimming removed 5 bases at V and 9 bases at J, with 17 bases between. For the CDR3, the DNA is TGTGCCAGCAGCCTGGGACTTTCCGCTGGCACCATATATTTT. Encoded protein: CASSLGLSAGTIYF.

The chain recombines TRBV30 with TRBJ1-3; tentative D call: TRBD1 (5 bases). Germline V CDR1 and CDR2: GTSNPN, SVGIG (reference sequence). Trimming removed 3 bases at V and 10 bases at J, with 13 bases between. The CDR3 is 12 amino acids. In DNA form, the CDR3 reads TGTGCCTGGAGCCAGCCGGGGGGAACCATATATTTT. It specifies CAWSQPGGTIYF.

This rearrangement joins TRBV19 to TRBJ1-2; no clear D gene. V shed 6 bases and J shed 2 bases, with 13 bases lying between them. The CDR3 contains 14 residues. The V gene's germline CDR1 is LNHDA and CDR2 SQIVND (reference sequence). The CDR3 region is CASSRREVNYGYTF. CDR3 coding DNA: TGTGCCAGTAGCCGGCGGGAGGTAAACTATGGCTACACCTTC.

The CDR3 reads CASSSLRQGNTEAFF. In DNA, the CDR3 is TGTGCCAGCAGCTCCCTCCGACAGGGGAACACTGAAGCTTTCTTT. The chain joins TRBV7-9 to TRBJ1-1, with 7 bases that match TRBD1. Per germline, CDR1 SEHNR and CDR2 FQNEAQ (reference sequence). CDR3 length: 15 residues. The J segment lost 1 base and the V segment lost 4 bases, leaving 6 bases of the junction unmatched.

This clone was recorded once. The J gene is TRBJ1-5, the V gene TRBV28, with D hard to call. Germline loops: CDR1 MDHEN, CDR2 SYDVKM. The CDR3 is made up of 14 amino acids. Trimming left V 10 bases short and J 0 bases short, with 13 bases between. CDR3 protein: CATSYGLSNQPQHF. CDR3 bases: TGTGCCACCTCTTATGGCCTTAGCAATCAGCCCCAGCATTTT.

CDR3 sequence (DNA): TGTGCCAGCAGCGCCTCCGGGACAGGGATTGGGAACACCATATATTTT. Amino acid sequence: CASSASGTGIGNTIYF. The chain carries TRBV9 and TRBJ1-3; 9 bases are a match to TRBD1. The junction had 11 bases not matched to a gene; V was cut back by 3 bases and J by 7 bases. CDR3 size: 16 residues. From germline, CDR1 is SGDLS and CDR2 YYNGEE.

The rearrangement uses TRBV7-9 and TRBJ2-1; 8 nucleotides match TRBD1. CDR1 SEHNR and CDR2 FQNEAQ come from the germline V gene (reference sequence). V gave up 8 bases and J gave up 15 bases; unmatched junction bases: 9. This CDR3 region has 11 residues. DNA for the CDR3: TGTGCCAGCCCGGGCCAGGGGGCGCGGTTCTTC. Its protein product is CASPGQGARFF.

The V gene is TRBV27, the J gene TRBJ1-1; TRBD1 might be the D (6 bases). V lost 2 bases, J lost 4 bases, and 14 bases lay in between. CDR1 is MNHEY, CDR2 SMNVEV, per germline (reference sequence). The CDR3 is 15 amino acids. DNA of the CDR3: TGTGCCAGCAGTTTAGGGCAGGGGCGCGCCACTGAAGCTTTCTTT. It encodes CASSLGQGRATEAFF.

This chain uses TRBV6-6 with TRBJ1-1; TRBD1 matches at 10 bases. This CDR3 contains 14 residues. With 6 bases clipped from V and 5 bases from J, the junction kept 6 bases outside the gene matches. Germline lookup yields CDR1 MNHNY and CDR2 SVGAGI (reference sequence). DNA of the CDR3: TGTGCCAGCAGCGATGGGACAGGGGTGACTGAAGCTTTCTTT. Encoded protein: CASSDGTGVTEAFF.

The chain carries TRBV5-1 and TRBJ1-5; 8 bases match TRBD1. Germline V CDR1 and CDR2: SGHRS, YFSETQ. The length of the CDR3 is 15 residues. The V and J ends lost 0 bases and 3 bases, in that order; junction bases with no gene match: 2. CDR3 region: CASSLGQGNNQPQHF. The CDR3 region has the DNA TGCGCCAGCAGCTTGGGACAGGGGAACAATCAGCCCCAGCATTTT. Variable domain in full (rest from reference TRBV5-1 and TRBJ1-5): KAGVTQTPRYLIKTRGQQVTLSCSPISGHRSVSWYQQTPGQGLQFLFEYFSETQRNKGNFPGRFSGRQFSNSRSEMNVSTLELGDSALYLCASSLGQGNNQPQHFGDGTRLSIL.

The rearrangement joins TRBV9 to TRBJ2-1; weak D call: TRBD1 (5 bases). The CDR3 totals 15 residues. V was clipped by 3 bases and J by 6 bases, with 16 bases between them. The germline V gene encodes CDR1 SGDLS and CDR2 YYNGEE. The CDR3 coding sequence is TGTGCCAGCAGCGGAGACAGTCCCCAGGGCAATGAGCAGTTCTTC. Its translation: CASSGDSPQGNEQFF.

This clone was found a few times. The V and J genes are TRBV7-6 and TRBJ2-2; D might be TRBD2 (5 bases). The CDR3 totals 13 residues. Trimming stripped 5 bases from V and 7 bases from J, with 11 bases between. Germline loops: CDR1 SGHVS, CDR2 FNYEAQ. CDR3 DNA sequence: TGTGCCAGCAGCAGAGGAGGTAACGGGGAGCTGTTTTTT. Translated, it gives CASSRGGNGELFF.

In nucleotides, the CDR3 is TGTGCCAGCAGTTTATTAGGCAGGGTTGAGGATCAGCCCCAGCATTTT. Amino acids: CASSLLGRVEDQPQHF. V usage is TRBV28 and J usage is TRBJ1-5; D perhaps matches TRBD1 (5 bases). Germline CDR1 is MDHEN and CDR2 is SYDVKM. This CDR3 has 16 amino acids. V was pared by 1 base and J by 5 bases, with 15 bases between.

The chain joins TRBV15 to TRBJ1-1; 8 nucleotides align to TRBD1. J was trimmed by 0 bases and V by 0 bases; bases with no gene match: 0. Germline-derived CDR1 and CDR2 are LNHNV and YYDKDF (reference sequence). CDR3 length equals 15 residues. The CDR3 spells CATSREGQVNTEAFF. DNA for the CDR3: TGTGCCACCAGCAGAGAGGGACAGGTGAACACTGAAGCTTTCTTT.

In this sample, this clone turned up once. The CDR3 sequence: CASKEGTARNMALQPQHF. CDR3 sequence (DNA): TGTGCCAGCAAGGAAGGGACAGCCCGTAACATGGCCTTACAGCCCCAGCATTTT. This sequence joins TRBV10-3 and TRBJ1-5, with 7 bases lining up with TRBD1. With 10 bases clipped from V and 7 bases from J, the junction kept 25 bases outside the gene matches. Germline V gene lookup returns CDR1 ENHRY and CDR2 SYGVKD. This CDR3 comprises 18 residues.

This clone was seen only once. The chain recombines TRBV5-1 with TRBJ2-5, with TRBD2 matching over 13 bases. The DNA matches TRBJ2-7 better at its end, which makes the J call doubtful. The germline gives CDR1 SGHRS, CDR2 YFSETQ. The length of the CDR3 is 15 residues. CDR3 sequence reads: CASSTRTSGSYEQYF. DNA for the CDR3: TGCGCCAGCAGCACACGGACTAGCGGGAGCTACGAGCAGTACTTC.

With respect to this clone: Other DNA sequences in this specimen translate into the identical CDR3. The chain uses TRBV5-1 and TRBJ1-3, with unresolved D. There are 14 residues in the CDR3. Looked up from germline, CDR1 is SGHRS and CDR2 is YFSETQ. The V gene lost 0 bases and the J gene lost 1 base, with 5 bases spanning the gap. The CDR3 nucleotides read TGCGCCAGCAGCTTGGCGGGATCTGGAAACACCATATATTTT. Its protein product is CASSLAGSGNTIYF.

This clone came up once. The rearrangement joins TRBV10-3 to TRBJ1-5, with 8 bases aligning to TRBD1. The CDR3 is made up of 16 amino acids. Germline V gene sequence: CDR1 ENHRY, CDR2 SYGVKD. V was clipped by 5 bases and J by 5 bases; unmatched bases: 11. In DNA form, the CDR3 reads TGTGCCATCAGTAGTGACAGGGGCTTCTCCTATCAGCCCCAGCATTTT. This sequence encodes CAISSDRGFSYQPQHF.

This clone is deemed medium-sized. V is TRBV6-1 and J is TRBJ2-3; TRBD2 might be the D (5 bases). The germline gives CDR1 MNHNS, CDR2 SASEGT. V shed 3 bases and J shed 6 bases, with 16 bases lying between them. This CDR3 region has 15 residues. In DNA form, the CDR3 reads TGTGCCAGCAGTGAGTGGCAAACCGGAGGCGATACGCAGTATTTT. As protein: CASSEWQTGGDTQYF.

The chain has TRBV5-1 and TRBJ2-5, with D hard to call. The CDR3 has 13 residues. Germline V gene sequence: CDR1 SGHRS, CDR2 YFSETQ. V lost 2 bases to trimming and J lost 2 bases, with 7 bases between them. For the CDR3, the DNA is TGCGCCAGCAGCTTACAGTCTCAAGAGACCCAGTACTTC. This codes for CASSLQSQETQYF.

The rearrangement joins TRBV6-1 to TRBJ1-5; 11 bases align to TRBD1. In germline, CDR1 is MNHNS, CDR2 SASEGT. This CDR3 is 16 amino acids long. The trim removed 2 bases at V and 6 bases at J, leaving 6 bases unmatched. CDR3 amino acids: CASSEIPGQGGQPQHF. The CDR3 DNA follows: TGTGCCAGCAGTGAAATCCCGGGACAGGGGGGTCAGCCCCAGCATTTT.

V is TRBV4-1 and J is TRBJ2-7; 9 positions agree with TRBD1. Germline V CDR1 and CDR2: MGHRA, YSYEKL. The trim removed 4 bases at V and 0 bases at J, leaving 4 bases unmatched. This CDR3 comprises 15 residues. CDR3 protein: CASSLGDRVSYEQYV. The DNA of the CDR3 is TGCGCCAGCAGCCTCGGGGACAGGGTCTCCTACGAGCAGTACGTC.

The CDR3 loop is CAISGKIQGPETQYF. CDR3 DNA sequence: TGTGCCATCAGTGGGAAAATACAGGGGCCGGAGACCCAGTACTTC. The genes are TRBV10-3 and TRBJ2-5; 7 bases match TRBD1. Germline loops: CDR1 ENHRY, CDR2 SYGVKD. V was clipped by 4 bases and J by 5 bases; unmatched bases: 10. The CDR3 contains 15 residues.

This rearrangement joins TRBV6-1 to TRBJ1-3; D may be TRBD1 (5 bases). Germline V gene sequence: CDR1 MNHNS, CDR2 SASEGT. CDR3 length equals 12 residues. Trimming took off 3 bases at V and 9 bases at J, with 9 bases between the two ends. The CDR3 loop reads CASSDPGGTIYF. The CDR3 DNA is TGTGCCAGCAGTGACCCCGGGGGCACCATATATTTT.

This clone turned up a few times. V and J are TRBV6-1 and TRBJ2-3, with D possibly being TRBD2 (5 bases). Germline V CDR1 and CDR2: MNHNS, SASEGT. The CDR3 runs to 14 residues. V was shortened by 4 bases and J by 4 bases, with 12 bases between the two germline ends. The CDR3 protein is CASSGGKGADTQYF. CDR3 coding DNA: TGTGCCAGCAGTGGTGGCAAGGGAGCAGATACGCAGTATTTT.